The rows below give T cell receptor beta chains drawn from one sample of a study of T cells after yellow fever vaccination. TCRdb itself ran the 5' RACE reads through MiXCR, one entry per CDR3 protein. The table has roughly 330,000 distinct CDR3 sequences, about 6.9% seen once; the top ten hold roughly a sixth. The sample here was PBMCs, taken around 45 days after the first yellow fever vaccination. These receptors were taken from a man between 18 and 35 years old who received the YFV17D yellow fever vaccine. Both conserved end residues are part of each CDR3. D genes are given only for firm matches. Clone size is shown for a subset of rows, as once, few, many or a class of expanded clone.

V,J,size,D,DNA,CDR3
TRBV12-3/TRBV12-4,TRBJ2-5,.,TRBD2,TGTGCCAGCACTTCACGGGGGGGCCTCGAGACCCAGTACTTC,CASTSRGGLETQYF
TRBV11-1,TRBJ1-6,.,.,TGTGCCAGCAGCTTACCACAGGGTGTCGGCTCCTATAATTCACCCCTCCACTTT,CASSLPQGVGSYNSPLHF
TRBV7-7,TRBJ2-5,.,.,TGTGCCAGCAGCTATATCGGGACCCGGGAGACCCAGTACTTC,CASSYIGTRETQYF
TRBV7-9,TRBJ1-6,few,.,TGTGCCAGCAGCTTAGTAGGGCAGCTGAATTCACCCCTCCACTTT,CASSLVGQLNSPLHF
TRBV27,TRBJ2-7,.,.,TGTGCCAGCAGTTCCCAGGGAAGCTCCTACGAGCAGTACTTC,CASSSQGSSYEQYF
TRBV12-3/TRBV12-4,TRBJ1-1,many,.,TGTGCCAGCAGTTTAGCAGTTCCGGGGGCCACTGAAGCTTTCTTT,CASSLAVPGATEAFF
TRBV20-1,TRBJ2-1,.,.,TGCAGTGCTAGTTACCGCGCTGGCGAGCAGTTCTTC,CSASYRAGEQFF
TRBV5-6,TRBJ2-7,many,.,TGTGCCAGCAGCCCCAGCACGGTCGAGCAGTACTTC,CASSPSTVEQYF
TRBV7-3,TRBJ2-5,few,.,TGTGCCAGCAGCTTAAACGCTGGTTTCCGAGAGACCCAGTACTTC,CASSLNAGFRETQYF
TRBV5-6,TRBJ1-3,few,.,TGTGCCAGCAGCTTGGTAGGGCGCTTGGGGCCCGGAAACACCATATATTTT,CASSLVGRLGPGNTIYF
TRBV7-2,TRBJ1-1,many,.,TGTGCCAGCAGCCTACGAAACTCGAACACTGAAGCTTTCTTT,CASSLRNSNTEAFF
TRBV4-2,TRBJ2-3,.,.,TGTGCCAGCAGCCAAGATAACGCTGGCACAGATACGCAGTATTTT,CASSQDNAGTDTQYF
TRBV7-2,TRBJ2-5,.,.,TGTGCCAGCAACTTATGGGGGGGGCCCCAAGAGACCCAGTACTTC,CASNLWGGPQETQYF
TRBV20-1,TRBJ1-6,.,TRBD1,TGCAGTGCTAGAGATCCCAGACAGGGTGATTCACCCCTCCACTTT,CSARDPRQGDSPLHF
TRBV4-2,TRBJ2-2,many,TRBD1,TGTGCCAGCACCCGTTTCTCCTACGTTACGACAGGGGCAAACGGGGAGCTGTTTTTT,CASTRFSYVTTGANGELFF
TRBV27,TRBJ1-2,few,TRBD1,TGTGCCAGCAGGGGCCTTCGGGACAGGGACTATGGCTACACCTTC,CASRGLRDRDYGYTF
TRBV29-1,TRBJ2-2,few,TRBD1,TGCAGCGTGGTGGACAGGGGCACCGGGGAGCTGTTTTTT,CSVVDRGTGELFF
TRBV7-9,TRBJ2-1,many,.,TGTGCCAGCAGCTTAAGGTCGGGGGTGAGCTACAATGAGCAGTTCTTC,CASSLRSGVSYNEQFF
TRBV7-2,TRBJ2-1,.,TRBD2,TGTGCCAGCAGCGCGCGACTAGCGGGGAGGAATGAGCAGTTCTTC,CASSARLAGRNEQFF
TRBV29-1,TRBJ2-4,few,.,TGCAGCGTTGCCAGGGAGGCCAAAAACATTCAGTACTTC,CSVAREAKNIQYF
TRBV5-1,TRBJ1-1,few,.,TGCGCCAGCAGCTTGGAGGCCAGGGCGCTCACTGAAGCTTTCTTT,CASSLEARALTEAFF
TRBV7-2,TRBJ2-1,.,.,TGTGCCAGCAGCTGGGGACTCCAGATGAATGAGCAGTTCTTC,CASSWGLQMNEQFF
TRBV12-3/TRBV12-4,TRBJ2-5,many,.,TGTGCCAGCAGAAGACTAGGGGGGCAAGAGACCCAGTACTTC,CASRRLGGQETQYF
TRBV15,TRBJ1-2,few,TRBD1,TGTGCCACCAGCGGGGGACAGGGGGCTGGATATGGCTACACCTTC,CATSGGQGAGYGYTF
TRBV20-1,TRBJ1-6,.,.,TGCAGTGCTAGAGATCTTCTGACCGGGACTTATAATTCACCCCTCCACTTT,CSARDLLTGTYNSPLHF
TRBV7-6,TRBJ2-1,few,TRBD2,TGTGCCAGCAGCTTGCTAGCGGGGGGGCCAAGTGAGCAGTTCTTC,CASSLLAGGPSEQFF
TRBV9,TRBJ1-6,few,TRBD1,TGTGCCAGCAGCCCCCCGGGACAGGGGTATTCACCCCTCCACTTT,CASSPPGQGYSPLHF
TRBV4-1,TRBJ2-1,.,TRBD2,TGCGCCAGCAGGCAACTTACCGGCGGGGGGGCCATTGAGCAGTTCTTC,CASRQLTGGGAIEQFF
TRBV27,TRBJ2-5,.,.,TGTGCCAGCAGTCCACAGGACAGACCCCTGGGGACCCAGTACTTC,CASSPQDRPLGTQYF